Here is one T cell receptor (beta chain) with its context. Antigen: not known. The deep-level immunoSEQ assay was used. What was sequenced on ten immunoSEQ deep assay plates was unsorted PBMC DNA. This table comes from immunoSEQ multiplex PCR, and its TCRdb copy is limited to in-frame clones, with some not included. The data hold about 490,000 clones, with 60% to 85% observed a single time. J lost 10 bases, V lost 3 bases, and 19 bases had no gene match. This CDR3 comprises 17 residues. Looked up from germline, CDR1 is SGHDT and CDR2 is YYEEEE. Healthy and HIV-negative, the adult donors had no recent acute infections or vaccinations. This sample is part of a study of shared clonotypes between healthy human individuals. Overall study results and limits: Deeper or shallower sequencing was expected to change how clonotypes are shared among donors.

The sequence derives from a woman aged 40 to 50 in good health. Some clones in this sample may be carry-over from other donors' samples. The sequencing sample was made of PBMCs. The V call is TRBV5-6, the J call TRBJ2-1, with TRBD1 identical over 7 bases. CDR3 region: CASSSATTGQSTMEQFF. The CDR3 coding sequence is TGTGCCAGCAGCTCCGCTACGACGGGACAGTCTACAATGGAGCAGTTCTTC.